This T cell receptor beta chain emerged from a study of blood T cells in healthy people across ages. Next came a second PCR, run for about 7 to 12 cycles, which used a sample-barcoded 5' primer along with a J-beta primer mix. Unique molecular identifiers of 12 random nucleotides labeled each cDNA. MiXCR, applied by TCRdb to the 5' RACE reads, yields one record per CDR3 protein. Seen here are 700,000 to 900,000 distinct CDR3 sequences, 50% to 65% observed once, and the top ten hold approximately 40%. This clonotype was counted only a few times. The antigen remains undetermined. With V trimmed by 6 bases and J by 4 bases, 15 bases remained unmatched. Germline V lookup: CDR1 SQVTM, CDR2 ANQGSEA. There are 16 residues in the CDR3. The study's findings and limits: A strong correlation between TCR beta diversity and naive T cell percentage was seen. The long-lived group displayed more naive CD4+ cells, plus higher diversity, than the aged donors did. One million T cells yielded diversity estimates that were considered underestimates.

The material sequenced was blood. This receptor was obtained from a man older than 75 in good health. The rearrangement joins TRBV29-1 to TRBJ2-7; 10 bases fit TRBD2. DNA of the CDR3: TGCAGCGTCGATGGGCGGACTAGCGGCGGACGATACGAGCAGTACTTC. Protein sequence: CSVDGRTSGGRYEQYF.